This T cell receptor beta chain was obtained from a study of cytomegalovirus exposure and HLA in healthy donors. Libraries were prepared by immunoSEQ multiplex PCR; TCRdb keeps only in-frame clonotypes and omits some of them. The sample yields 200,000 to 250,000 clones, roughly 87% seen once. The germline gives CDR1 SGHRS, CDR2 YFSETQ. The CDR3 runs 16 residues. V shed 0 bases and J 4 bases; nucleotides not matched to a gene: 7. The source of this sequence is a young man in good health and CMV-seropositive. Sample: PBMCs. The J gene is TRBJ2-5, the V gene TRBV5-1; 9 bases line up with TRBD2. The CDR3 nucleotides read TGCGCCAGCAGCTTGGGAATAGCGGGAGTTGTAGAGACCCAGTACTTC. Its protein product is CASSLGIAGVVETQYF.